The next 26 T cell receptor beta chains were all read from a single sample in a study of shared T cell receptors in the human thymus. The assay was immunoSEQ multiplex PCR, and TCRdb's table has in-frame clones only and misses some. The sample carries hundreds of thousands of clones, around 87% recorded once. These records were also assigned to another study, of human thymus T cells.

Material for sequencing was thymocytes. The origin of the receptors is a boy under two years old with a congenital heart defect.

The chain combines TRBV25-1 with TRBJ2-1; TRBD2 aligns across 7 bases. In germline, CDR1 is MGHDK, CDR2 SYGVNS. With 3 bases clipped from V and 0 bases from J, the junction kept 2 bases outside the gene matches. CDR3 size: 15 residues. The CDR3 region is CASSEGGGSYNEQFF. In DNA, the CDR3 is TGTGCCAGCAGTGAGGGCGGGGGCTCCTACAATGAGCAGTTCTTC.

The chain uses TRBV7-9 and TRBJ2-1; 10 positions agree with TRBD1. J gave up 5 bases and V 4 bases, and 5 bases lay outside the gene matches. The CDR3 is 15 amino acids. Looked up from germline, CDR1 is SEHNR and CDR2 is FQNEAQ (reference sequence). CDR3: CASSSGDRGDNEQFF. CDR3 in DNA: TGTGCCAGCAGCTCGGGGGACAGGGGTGACAATGAGCAGTTCTTC.

The J gene is TRBJ2-1, the V gene TRBV14; TRBD1 is a possible D gene (5 bases). This CDR3 is 20 amino acids long. In germline, CDR1 is SGHDN, CDR2 FVKESK. Trimming left V 0 bases short and J 4 bases short, with 25 bases between. The CDR3: CASSQDYTHPPRGLYNEQFF. The DNA for the CDR3 is TGTGCCAGCAGCCAAGATTATACCCACCCCCCTAGGGGTCTATACAATGAGCAGTTCTTC.

This clone was found once. The chain uses TRBV29-1 and TRBJ2-7, with D perhaps matching TRBD2 (5 bases). Trimming pared 2 bases from V and 4 bases from J, leaving 15 bases between. The CDR3 totals 14 residues. Germline CDR1 and CDR2: SQVTM and ANQGSEA. The CDR3 bases are TGCAGCGTTGAAATCGCCGGTACGGGGTACGAGCAGTACTTC. Encoded protein: CSVEIAGTGYEQYF.

The V and J genes are TRBV7-3 and TRBJ2-7; 8 bases fit TRBD1. This CDR3 has 14 residues. V shed 5 bases and J 0 bases; nucleotides not matched to a gene: 3. CDR1 is SGHTA and CDR2 is FQGTGA in the germline V gene. The CDR3 sequence is CASSTGQDSYEQYF. In nucleotides, the CDR3 is TGTGCCAGCAGCACGGGACAGGACTCCTACGAGCAGTACTTC.

The chain employs TRBV28 and TRBJ1-3; D might be TRBD1 (6 bases). Looked up from germline, CDR1 is MDHEN and CDR2 is SYDVKM. V shed 8 bases and J shed 0 bases, with 17 bases lying between them. CDR3 length: 16 residues. The CDR3 nucleotides are TGTGCCAGCGGGCCGGGGGGCAACGGCTCTGGAAACACCATATATTTT. Its protein product is CASGPGGNGSGNTIYF.

This chain connects TRBV6-4 to TRBJ1-1; the match to TRBD1 covers 10 bases. The CDR3 spans 13 residues. The J segment lost 4 bases and the V segment lost 6 bases, leaving 2 bases of the junction unmatched. Germline CDR1 and CDR2: MRHNA and SNTAGT. The CDR3 DNA sequence: TGTGCCAGCAGAAGGACAGGGGGCACTGAAGCTTTCTTT. Translated: CASRRTGGTEAFF.

The V and J genes are TRBV6-1 and TRBJ2-7, with 10 bases lining up with TRBD1. V was pared by 3 bases and J by 4 bases, with 12 bases of the junction left unmatched. This CDR3 has 17 amino acids. In germline, CDR1 is MNHNS, CDR2 SASEGT. CDR3 in amino acids: CASSDQIDRGLPYEQYF. Here the CDR3 DNA reads TGTGCCAGCAGTGACCAAATCGACAGGGGGCTTCCGTACGAGCAGTACTTC.

The chain recombines TRBV6-6 with TRBJ1-2; 9 bases align to TRBD1. The CDR3 contains 15 residues. The ends lost 2 bases at V and 10 bases at J; junction bases unmatched: 11. CDR1 MNHNY and CDR2 SVGAGI come from the germline V gene (reference sequence). CDR3 protein: CASSYTWTGDRIYTF. Here the CDR3 DNA reads TGTGCCAGCAGTTACACATGGACAGGGGATAGGATCTACACCTTC.

This chain connects TRBV27 to TRBJ2-5; possibly TRBD1 for D (6 bases). CDR1 is MNHEY, CDR2 SMNVEV, per germline (reference sequence). The CDR3 has 13 amino acids. Trimming took off 2 bases at V and 6 bases at J, with 10 bases between the two ends. The CDR3 loop is CASSLTGLKTQYF. The CDR3 nucleotides are TGTGCCAGCAGTTTAACAGGGCTGAAGACCCAGTACTTC.

The rearrangement joins TRBV5-4 to TRBJ2-1; 13 nucleotides line up with TRBD2. The CDR3 length is 16 residues. Trimming cost V 4 bases and J 8 bases; bases outside gene matches: 9. Germline V gene data show CDR1 as SGHNT and CDR2 as YYREEE (reference sequence). The CDR3 is CASSASLAGGPDEQFF. The CDR3 nucleotides read TGTGCCAGCAGCGCGTCACTAGCGGGAGGGCCTGATGAGCAGTTCTTC.

The V call is TRBV4-3, the J call TRBJ2-3; 12 positions match TRBD2. CDR3 length equals 18 residues. Germline V gene data show CDR1 as LGHNA and CDR2 as YSLEER. Losses at the gene ends were 0 bases for V and 4 bases for J; bases not matched to a gene: 8. Written as DNA, the CDR3 is TGCGCCAGCAGCCAAGATGGCAAGGGACTAGCGGGCCCAGATACGCAGTATTTT. The encoded protein is CASSQDGKGLAGPDTQYF.

The chain employs TRBV18 and TRBJ1-1; 11 nucleotides line up with TRBD1. The CDR3 consists of 21 residues. Unmatched junction bases numbered 16, after V lost 0 bases and J lost 1 base. Looked up from germline, CDR1 is KGHSH and CDR2 is LQKENI. As DNA, the CDR3 is TGTGCCAGCTCACCACCGGTGGGTCGATACGGACAGGGGGCATCGAACACTGAAGCTTTCTTT. Protein product: CASSPPVGRYGQGASNTEAFF.

The DNA for the CDR3 is TGTGCCAGCAGCGGGGGCGCGGGATCTGGGGCCAACGTCCTGACTTTC. Translated, it gives CASSGGAGSGANVLTF. This chain connects TRBV9 to TRBJ2-6; TRBD2 might be the D (6 bases). Germline-derived CDR1 and CDR2 are SGDLS and YYNGEE. The CDR3 has 16 residues. Trimming shortened V by 3 bases and J by 1 base, and 11 bases separated the two germline ends.

The rearrangement links TRBV28 to TRBJ2-7; 7 positions agree with TRBD1. The V segment lost 5 bases and the J segment 3 bases; nucleotides outside the gene matches: 4. This CDR3 contains 13 residues. The germline V gene has CDR1 MDHEN and CDR2 SYDVKM. CDR3 in DNA: TGTGCCAGCAGTCCTCGACAGGGCTACGAGCAGTACTTC. Protein product: CASSPRQGYEQYF. The whole variable domain, remainder taken from reference TRBV28 and TRBJ2-7, is DVKVTQSSRYLVKRTGEKVFLECVQDMDHENMFWYRQDPGLGLRLIYFSYDVKMKEKGDIPEGYSVSREKKERFSLILESASTNQTSMYLCASSPRQGYEQYFGPGTRLTVT.

The chain uses TRBV18 and TRBJ2-3; 9 positions agree with TRBD1. The V and J ends lost 1 base and 3 bases, in that order; junction bases with no gene match: 20. The CDR3 spans 21 residues. From germline, CDR1 is KGHSH and CDR2 LQKENI. Written as DNA, the CDR3 is TGTGCCAGCTCACCACGCATGGGGGACAGGGATATTGGCACCCCTACAGATACGCAGTATTTT. Its protein product is CASSPRMGDRDIGTPTDTQYF. The full variable domain, its missing parts supplied by reference TRBV18 and TRBJ2-3, is NAGVMQNPRHLVRRRGQEARLRCSPMKGHSHVYWYRQLPEEGLKFMVYLQKENIIDESGMPKERFSAEFPKEGPSILRIQQVVRGDSAAYFCASSPRMGDRDIGTPTDTQYFGPGTRLTVL.

The chain employs TRBV5-1 and TRBJ2-6; D may be TRBD1 (6 bases). Germline CDR1 SGHRS, CDR2 YFSETQ. CDR3 length: 18 amino acids. Deletions cut 0 bases from V and 2 bases from J, with 15 bases between. CDR3 coding DNA: TGCGCCAGCAGCTTGGCAACAGGGTATAGGACTGGGGCCAACGTCCTGACTTTC. Its translation is CASSLATGYRTGANVLTF.

This chain connects TRBV4-2 to TRBJ1-2; maybe TRBD1 (6 bases). The ends were cut back, 1 base at V and 8 bases at J, with 11 bases in the middle. Per germline, CDR1 LGHNA and CDR2 YNFKEQ. This CDR3 comprises 13 residues. This CDR3 is CASSQAGGHGYTF. The CDR3 DNA reads TGTGCCAGCAGCCAAGCCGGGGGGCACGGCTACACCTTC.

The J gene is TRBJ1-2, the V gene TRBV14; 7 bases are a match to TRBD1. Germline trimming cut 0 bases from V and 6 bases from J; bases unmatched to any gene: 7. The germline V gene encodes CDR1 SGHDN and CDR2 FVKESK. The CDR3 consists of 15 residues. The CDR3, as DNA: TGTGCCAGCAGCCAAGATCTTAAGGGGGCGAATGGCTACACCTTC. Its protein is CASSQDLKGANGYTF.

As to this clone: This same CDR3 is encoded by further DNA sequences in the sample. The gene calls are TRBV28 and TRBJ2-7, with TRBD1 matching over 10 bases. This CDR3 region has 14 residues. V was pared by 5 bases and J by 5 bases, with 6 bases of the junction left unmatched. Germline-derived CDR1 and CDR2 are MDHEN and SYDVKM. CDR3 amino acids: CASSPGQGIDEQYF. CDR3 nucleotide sequence: TGTGCCAGCAGTCCGGGACAGGGGATCGACGAGCAGTACTTC.

CDR3 nucleotides: TGTGCCAGCAGAAATGACAGGGCACAAGAGACCCAGTACTTC. This gives the protein CASRNDRAQETQYF. This chain connects TRBV27 to TRBJ2-5; TRBD1 matches 7 bases. CDR1 and CDR2 (germline): MNHEY, SMNVEV (reference sequence). With V trimmed by 6 bases and J by 2 bases, 6 bases remained unmatched. The CDR3 is made up of 14 amino acids.

V is TRBV27 and J is TRBJ1-6; D is ambiguous. The CDR3 is 16 amino acids. The germline V gene encodes CDR1 MNHEY and CDR2 SMNVEV (reference sequence). V gave up 6 bases and J gave up 0 bases, with 12 bases separating them. CDR3 DNA: TGTGCCAGCAGACGACACGTGAGCTCCTATAATTCACCCCTCCACTTT. Translation: CASRRHVSSYNSPLHF.

This chain joins TRBV28 and TRBJ2-4, with 9 bases identical to TRBD1. CDR1 and CDR2 from the germline V gene are MDHEN and SYDVKM. The CDR3 consists of 16 residues. Trimming took 5 bases from V and 0 from J; bases not matched to a gene: 5. CDR3 sequence (DNA): TGTGCCAGCAGTCCCCGGACAGGGGTAGCCAAAAACATTCAGTACTTC. Residues: CASSPRTGVAKNIQYF.

The chain couples TRBV7-9 to TRBJ1-6, with 8 bases fitting TRBD1. The V and J ends lost 4 bases and 9 bases, in that order; junction bases with no gene match: 2. CDR1 SEHNR and CDR2 FQNEAQ come from the germline V gene (reference sequence). CDR3 length: 13 residues. The CDR3 region is CASSSTGGSPLHF. The CDR3 coding sequence is TGTGCCAGCAGCTCAACAGGGGGTTCACCCCTCCACTTT.

The chain couples TRBV5-6 to TRBJ2-5, with 13 bases lining up with TRBD2. CDR3 length: 17 residues. CDR1 is SGHDT, CDR2 YYEEEE, per germline. V gave up 3 bases and J gave up 3 bases; unmatched junction bases: 8. CDR3 sequence: CASSWAGLAGREETQYF. CDR3 nucleotide sequence: TGTGCCAGCAGCTGGGCGGGACTAGCGGGAAGGGAAGAGACCCAGTACTTC.

This chain links TRBV6-1 with TRBJ2-7, with 8 bases aligning to TRBD2. V lost 1 base, J lost 2 bases, and 13 bases stayed unmatched. The CDR3 extends over 18 amino acids. Germline V gives CDR1 MNHNS, CDR2 SASEGT. The CDR3 loop reads CASSEEGGSGGGTYEQYF. In DNA, the CDR3 is TGTGCCAGCAGTGAAGAAGGGGGGTCAGGCGGGGGGACCTACGAGCAGTACTTC.